The 9 T cell receptor beta chains in this list originate from one sample, sequenced in a study of cytomegalovirus exposure and HLA in healthy donors. Primers for the PCR totalled 60 Vbeta and 13 Jbeta. The repertoire was sequenced with immunoSEQ multiplex PCR; TCRdb's copy has only in-frame clones and lacks some. The table has 120,000 or so clones, under 85% seen once. The sample taken for sequencing was PBMCs. The receptor set was obtained from a human donor in good health.

The chain combines TRBV18 with TRBJ1-1; D might be TRBD1 (5 bases). The CDR3 runs to 14 residues. V lost 2 bases to trimming and J lost 4 bases, with 11 bases between them. From germline, CDR1 is KGHSH and CDR2 LQKENI. The CDR3 here is CASSPSQGSTEAFF. The CDR3 nucleotides are TGTGCCAGCTCACCATCTCAGGGCAGCACTGAAGCTTTCTTT.

The chain is built from TRBV19 and TRBJ1-5; 7 bases fit TRBD1. Germline CDR1 is LNHDA and CDR2 is SQIVND (reference sequence). V lost 5 bases and J lost 1; bases outside the gene matches: 14. The CDR3 consists of 18 residues. CDR3 region: CASSDGAGGLWSNQPQHF. Here the CDR3 DNA reads TGTGCCAGTAGTGACGGGGCAGGGGGATTGTGGAGCAATCAGCCCCAGCATTTT.

The chain joins TRBV29-1 to TRBJ2-5, with unresolved D. Germline lookup yields CDR1 SQVTM and CDR2 ANQGSEA. The CDR3 runs to 15 residues. V lost 3 bases and J lost 1, with 15 bases in between. CDR3 coding DNA: TGCAGCGTTGAGGAACCCAGGCGCCTCCAAGAGACCCAGTACTTC. Translation: CSVEEPRRLQETQYF. The full variable domain, in which reference TRBV29-1 and TRBJ2-5 provide the parts outside the CDR3, is SAVISQKPSRDICQRGTSLTIQCQVDSQVTMMFWYRQQPGQSLTLIATANQGSEATYESGFVIDKFPISRPNLTFSTLTVSNMSPEDSSIYLCSVEEPRRLQETQYFGPGTRLLVL.

J is TRBJ1-1 and V is TRBV6-1, with D possibly matching TRBD1 (6 bases). Trimming took 5 bases from V and 4 from J, leaving 14 bases between them. Per the germline V gene, CDR1 is MNHNS and CDR2 is SASEGT. This CDR3 comprises 14 residues. The CDR3 loop is CASSPSTGGTEAFF. CDR3 nucleotides: TGTGCCAGCAGTCCCTCGACAGGAGGCACTGAAGCTTTCTTT.

Only a few counts were recorded for this clone. The V call is TRBV4-1, the J call TRBJ1-6; 12 nucleotides line up with TRBD1. With 1 base clipped from V and 10 bases from J, the junction kept 2 bases outside the gene matches. Per the germline V gene, CDR1 is MGHRA and CDR2 is YSYEKL. This CDR3 has 15 amino acids. CDR3 DNA: TGCGCCAGCAGCCAAGGAGGGACAGGGGGCTCACCCCTCCACTTT. Its protein product is CASSQGGTGGSPLHF.

The chain has TRBV28 and TRBJ2-6, with D maybe TRBD1 (6 bases). This CDR3 spans 15 amino acids. Germline assignment: CDR1 MDHEN and CDR2 SYDVKM. Trimming took off 4 bases at V and 2 bases at J, with 9 bases between the two ends. The CDR3 bases are TGTGCCAGCAGTTCCCCAGGGGCTGGGGCCAACGTCCTGACTTTC. Encoded protein: CASSSPGAGANVLTF.

CDR3 amino acids: CASSLGTGVFGTEAFF. DNA of the CDR3: TGCGCCAGCAGCTTGGGGACAGGGGTTTTCGGCACTGAAGCTTTCTTT. V is TRBV5-1 and J is TRBJ1-1; 9 bases are shared with TRBD1. Germline V gene data show CDR1 as SGHRS and CDR2 as YFSETQ. V dropped 0 bases and J dropped 4; count of bases not matched to a gene: 7. The CDR3 extends over 16 amino acids.

The J gene is TRBJ2-3, the V gene TRBV7-9; perhaps TRBD1 as D (6 bases). Germline CDR1 is SEHNR and CDR2 is FQNEAQ (reference sequence). The CDR3 has 16 residues. V lost 5 bases to trimming and J lost 0 bases, with 15 bases between them. The CDR3: CASSHGTIDSTDTQYF. CDR3 nucleotide sequence: TGTGCCAGCAGCCATGGGACAATCGATAGCACAGATACGCAGTATTTT.

This chain joins TRBV7-3 and TRBJ1-2; D is possibly TRBD1 (6 bases). Trimming pared 1 base from V and 3 bases from J, leaving 6 bases between. CDR3 length equals 13 residues. Germline V CDR1 and CDR2: SGHTA, FQGTGA. The CDR3 region is CASSLKGDYGYTF. CDR3 nucleotide sequence: TGTGCCAGCAGCTTAAAGGGGGACTATGGCTACACCTTC.